This T cell receptor (beta chain) stems from a study of control samples from healthy donors and cancer patients. Method: immunoSEQ multiplex PCR; TCRdb's copy keeps in-frame clones and lacks some. The sample gives around 97,000 clones, 85% to 90% of which show up once; 19% is in the top ten. This CDR3 contains 16 residues. Germline trimming cut 5 bases from V and 2 bases from J; bases unmatched to any gene: 7. Looked up from germline, CDR1 is SGHTA and CDR2 is FQGNSA. This chain uses TRBV7-2 with TRBJ2-1, with 9 bases that match TRBD1. This receptor was obtained from a man aged 55 to 70 with lung cancer. Sequences were obtained from PBMCs. The DNA for the CDR3 is TGTGCCAGCAGCACCCCGGGACAGGGCCCCTACAATGAGCAGTTCTTC. Residues: CASSTPGQGPYNEQFF.